This note documents a single T cell receptor beta chain sequence. This record belongs to a study of blood T cell repertoires in COVID-19. The assay was immunoSEQ multiplex PCR, and TCRdb's table has in-frame clones only and misses some. The table has roughly 50,000 clones, about 83% seen once. The CDR3 consists of 16 residues. The germline V and J ends were trimmed by 0 bases and 6 bases, with 15 bases remaining between them. The germline CDR1 and CDR2 sequences are MGHRA and YSYEKL. The clonotype originates from a woman aged 55 to 70 with acute or convalescent COVID-19. The rearrangement links TRBV4-1 to TRBJ2-1; D not certain. Sequenced sample: peripheral blood. The CDR3 nucleotides are TGCGCCAGCAGCCAAGAGGTTAGTTCGAGAAGCAATGAGCAGTTCTTC. This encodes CASSQEVSSRSNEQFF.